Below, 30 T cell receptor beta chains from the same sample are listed, as sequenced in a study of blood T cell repertoires in COVID-19. Data came from immunoSEQ multiplex PCR; TCRdb stores just in-frame clones and leaves some out. The table includes about 120,000 clones, around 77% detected once. The source material was peripheral blood. The receptors stem from a human donor in a cohort sampled during active COVID-19.

A few counts support this clone. The rearrangement uses TRBV6-6 and TRBJ2-7; tentatively, D is TRBD1 (5 bases). V was shortened by 10 bases and J by 5 bases, with 12 bases between the two germline ends. The CDR3 has 11 amino acids. Germline CDR1 is MNHNY and CDR2 is SVGAGI (reference sequence). The CDR3 nucleotides read TGTGCCACCGTAGGGGCGAACGAGCAGTACTTC. Its protein is CATVGANEQYF.

J is TRBJ1-6 and V is TRBV3-1 (or the pseudogene TRBV3-2); TRBD1 matches at 7 bases. Germline V gene lookup returns CDR1 LGHDT and CDR2 YNNKEL (reference sequence). CDR3 length: 15 residues. Trimming took 1 base from V and 7 from J; bases not matched to a gene: 4. CDR3 sequence (DNA): TGTGCCAGCAGCCAAGGACAGGGATGGAATTCACCCCTCCACTTT. This gives the protein CASSQGQGWNSPLHF.

This chain uses TRBV5-4 with TRBJ1-3; D possibly corresponds to TRBD1 (5 bases). CDR3 length: 14 residues. V lost 4 bases and J 1 base, leaving 9 bases between the germline ends. Germline CDR1 is SGHNT and CDR2 is YYREEE (reference sequence). The CDR3 region has the DNA TGTGCCAGCAGCGGAGGGACGTCTGGAAACACCATATATTTT. Translated: CASSGGTSGNTIYF.

V is TRBV2 and J is TRBJ2-7; D may be TRBD2 (5 bases). From germline, CDR1 is SNHLY and CDR2 FYNNEI. This CDR3 has 15 residues. Trimming removed 5 bases at V and 4 bases at J, with 18 bases between. CDR3 region: CASSLIVLEQYEQYF. The CDR3 DNA sequence: TGTGCCAGCAGTCTGATAGTACTAGAACAATACGAGCAGTACTTC. Filled out from reference TRBV2 and TRBJ2-7, the complete variable domain reads EPEVTQTPSHQVTQMGQEVILRCVPISNHLYFYWYRQILGQKVEFLVSFYNNEISEKSEIFDDQFSVERPDGSNFTLKIRSTKLEDSAMYFCASSLIVLEQYEQYFGPGTRLTVT.

The V and J genes are TRBV9 and TRBJ2-7, with D maybe TRBD1 (6 bases). Trimming cost V 0 bases and J 2 bases, with 12 bases left between them. The CDR3 totals 15 residues. Germline CDR1 is SGDLS and CDR2 is YYNGEE. The CDR3 sequence is CASSVEPGATYEQYF. The CDR3, as DNA: TGTGCCAGCAGCGTAGAACCAGGGGCGACCTACGAGCAGTACTTC.

This rearrangement joins TRBV30 to TRBJ2-1; TRBD1 agrees at 10 bases. The V and J ends lost 0 bases and 4 bases, in that order; junction bases with no gene match: 0. The CDR3 sequence is 14 residues long. Germline CDR1 and CDR2: GTSNPN and SVGIG (reference sequence). CDR3 residues: CAWSVGQGYNEQFF. CDR3 DNA sequence: TGTGCCTGGAGTGTGGGACAGGGGTACAATGAGCAGTTCTTC.

A few counts support this clone. The chain carries TRBV5-6 and TRBJ2-7, with 8 nucleotides matching TRBD1. V shed 5 bases, J shed 2 bases, and the junction held 3 bases outside the gene matches. The CDR3 loop spans 13 amino acids. Germline-derived CDR1 and CDR2 are SGHDT and YYEEEE. In DNA form, the CDR3 reads TGTGCCAGCAGAGACAGGGGCACCTACGAGCAGTACTTC. Translating gives CASRDRGTYEQYF.

This chain uses TRBV5-8 with TRBJ1-1; a weak D match, TRBD1 (6 bases). The V gene's germline CDR1 is SGHTS and CDR2 YDEGEE. V shed 0 bases and J shed 1 base, with 22 bases lying between them. The CDR3 runs to 19 residues. The CDR3 DNA reads as TGTGCCAGCAGCTTGGCTTGGGGGATCTGGACAGCTCAGAACACTGAAGCTTTCTTT. Amino acids: CASSLAWGIWTAQNTEAFF.

CDR3 in DNA: TGTGCCAGCAGCTTGCCCCACAGGAACACTGAAGCTTTCTTT. Residues: CASSLPHRNTEAFF. V and J are TRBV5-4 and TRBJ1-1, with D uncertain. CDR1 and CDR2 (germline): SGHNT, YYREEE (reference sequence). There are 14 residues in the CDR3. V lost 1 base, J lost 1 base, and 8 bases lay in between.

In this sample, this clone is medium-sized (0.01 to 0.1%). The gene calls are TRBV13 and TRBJ1-1; TRBD1 aligns across 11 bases. From germline, CDR1 is PRHDT and CDR2 FYEKMQ (reference sequence). With V trimmed by 5 bases and J by 5 bases, 1 base remained unmatched. This CDR3 spans 13 amino acids. The DNA of the CDR3 is TGTGCCAGCAGCGGACAGGGGGCGACTGAAGCTTTCTTT. Its translation is CASSGQGATEAFF.

The chain joins TRBV5-1 to TRBJ2-7; TRBD2 is a possible D gene (7 bases). Per the germline V gene, CDR1 is SGHRS and CDR2 is YFSETQ. This CDR3 comprises 13 residues. Between the trimmed V and J ends, which lost 5 bases and 7 bases, there was a span of 16 bases. The chain's CDR3 is CASRFAGAGEQYF. CDR3 DNA: TGCGCCAGCAGATTTGCGGGGGCGGGGGAGCAGTACTTC.

V is TRBV13 and J is TRBJ2-5; D unresolved. The CDR3 has 12 amino acids. V was pared by 0 bases and J by 7 bases, with 6 bases between. Per the germline V gene, CDR1 is PRHDT and CDR2 is FYEKMQ (reference sequence). CDR3: CASSLGTGTQYF. The CDR3 region has the DNA TGTGCCAGCAGCTTAGGGACGGGGACCCAGTACTTC.

The chain carries TRBV5-1 and TRBJ1-4, with D hard to call. The CDR3 spans 16 residues. Germline values: CDR1 SGHRS, CDR2 YFSETQ. V lost 1 base and J lost 1, with 11 bases in between. CDR3: CASSLRSRGTNEKLFF. The CDR3 region has the DNA TGCGCCAGCAGCTTGAGGTCCCGGGGAACTAATGAAAAACTGTTTTTT.

This clone is medium-sized by share. CDR3 loop: CASSESRGFGEKLFF. For the CDR3, the DNA is TGTGCCAGCAGTGAAAGCAGGGGGTTTGGTGAAAAACTGTTTTTT. The gene calls are TRBV2 and TRBJ1-4, with 7 bases aligning to TRBD1. The germline CDR1 and CDR2 sequences are SNHLY and FYNNEI. The J segment lost 7 bases and the V segment lost 2 bases, leaving 7 bases of the junction unmatched. The CDR3 runs 15 residues.

The chain has TRBV7-9 and TRBJ2-7; TRBD1 aligns across 10 bases. There are 14 residues in the CDR3. Germline loops: CDR1 SEHNR, CDR2 FQNEAQ (reference sequence). The J segment lost 4 bases and the V segment lost 4 bases, leaving 4 bases of the junction unmatched. The CDR3 is CASSSRDRGYEQYF. The CDR3 DNA reads TGTGCCAGCAGCTCCCGGGACAGGGGATACGAGCAGTACTTC.

This rearrangement joins TRBV3-1 (or the pseudogene TRBV3-2) to TRBJ1-3, with D unresolved. This CDR3 has 13 residues. V was cut by 4 bases and J by 3 bases, with 7 bases left in between. Looked up from germline, CDR1 is LGHDT and CDR2 is YNNKEL (reference sequence). The CDR3 reads CASSPSGGNTIYF. The DNA of the CDR3 is TGTGCCAGCAGCCCGTCAGGTGGAAACACCATATATTTT.

This clone was observed a single time. The V and J genes are TRBV9 and TRBJ1-2; TRBD1 matches at 7 bases. The CDR3 runs 16 residues. The germline CDR1 and CDR2 sequences are SGDLS and YYNGEE. V lost 4 bases and J lost 7; bases outside the gene matches: 16. CDR3 amino acids: CASSPSGQALRTGYTF. The CDR3, as DNA: TGTGCCAGCAGCCCCTCCGGACAGGCATTACGCACTGGCTACACCTTC.

The chain has TRBV5-1 and TRBJ2-6, with 7 bases aligning to TRBD1. Germline V gene data show CDR1 as SGHRS and CDR2 as YFSETQ. The V segment lost 0 bases and the J segment 0 bases; nucleotides outside the gene matches: 3. The CDR3 length is 17 residues. CDR3 sequence reads: CASSLAGDSSGANVLTF. The CDR3 DNA reads as TGCGCCAGCAGCTTGGCTGGGGACAGCTCTGGGGCCAACGTCCTGACTTTC.

This chain joins TRBV19 and TRBJ2-7, with 11 bases identical to TRBD2. The CDR3 runs 14 residues. With 3 bases clipped from V and 7 bases from J, the junction kept 5 bases outside the gene matches. The germline CDR1 and CDR2 sequences are LNHDA and SQIVND (reference sequence). In DNA form, the CDR3 reads TGTGCCAGTAGTATTCTAGCGGGAGGAAGTGAGCAGTACTTC. Translating it yields CASSILAGGSEQYF.

DNA for the CDR3: TGTGCCAGCAGCACCCGGGGAGGGCGGGATACGCAGTATTTT. Encoded protein: CASSTRGGRDTQYF. The chain joins TRBV9 to TRBJ2-3; 7 bases fit TRBD2. V was pared by 4 bases and J by 6 bases, with 8 bases of the junction left unmatched. The CDR3 has 14 amino acids. Per the germline V gene, CDR1 is SGDLS and CDR2 is YYNGEE.

V usage is TRBV15 and J usage is TRBJ2-7, with 7 bases lining up with TRBD2. From germline, CDR1 is LNHNV and CDR2 YYDKDF (reference sequence). V lost 0 bases, J lost 3 bases, and 5 bases stayed unmatched. CDR3 length equals 15 residues. CDR3 coding DNA: TGTGCCACCAGCAGAGAGGGACTACCAATCTACGAGCAGTACTTC. It yields the protein CATSREGLPIYEQYF.

The chain recombines TRBV29-1 with TRBJ2-5; D unresolved. Per the germline V gene, CDR1 is SQVTM and CDR2 is ANQGSEA. CDR3 size: 12 residues. V shed 2 bases and J shed 3 bases, with 7 bases lying between them. The chain's CDR3 is CSVEIEEETQYF. DNA for the CDR3: TGCAGCGTTGAAATCGAGGAAGAGACCCAGTACTTC. Looking up the rest from reference TRBV29-1 and TRBJ2-5 gives the full variable domain: SAVISQKPSRDICQRGTSLTIQCQVDSQVTMMFWYRQQPGQSLTLIATANQGSEATYESGFVIDKFPISRPNLTFSTLTVSNMSPEDSSIYLCSVEIEEETQYFGPGTRLLVL.

CDR3 sequence reads: CSASQTSGETQYF. CDR3 coding DNA: TGCAGTGCTAGTCAGACTAGCGGTGAGACCCAGTACTTC. This chain uses TRBV20-1 with TRBJ2-5, with 9 bases identical to TRBD2. CDR1 is DFQATT and CDR2 is SNEGSKA in the germline V gene (reference sequence). Trimming took 3 bases from V and 5 from J; bases not matched to a gene: 4. The CDR3 is made up of 13 amino acids.

The genes are TRBV5-1 and TRBJ2-1; D is ambiguous. V was pared by 8 bases and J by 8 bases, with 20 bases between. CDR3 length equals 14 residues. The germline V gene encodes CDR1 SGHRS and CDR2 YFSETQ. The CDR3 DNA is TGCGCCAGTGTCCCCCAGACTCTTACTCATGAGCAGTTCTTC. Residues: CASVPQTLTHEQFF.

The chain links TRBV18 to TRBJ2-6; 12 nucleotides line up with TRBD1. The CDR3 loop spans 17 amino acids. Germline CDR1 is KGHSH and CDR2 is LQKENI. V shed 5 bases and J 1 base; nucleotides not matched to a gene: 3. The CDR3 DNA reads TGTGCCAGCTCAACGGGACAGGGGGCTTCTGGGGCCAACGTCCTGACTTTC. Protein sequence: CASSTGQGASGANVLTF.

As to this clone: One end of the junction fails to match germline, which may point to a read error. V and J are TRBV28 and TRBJ2-7; no definite D call. Germline V lookup: CDR1 MDHEN, CDR2 SYDVKM. The CDR3 consists of 12 residues. CDR3 coding DNA: TGTGCCAGCAGTCAAACGCTCCGGGTCACCGGCTTC. This translates into CASSQTLRVTGF.

V usage is TRBV6-1 and J usage is TRBJ2-7; 8 bases are a match to TRBD1. The length of the CDR3 is 14 residues. Germline values: CDR1 MNHNS, CDR2 SASEGT. V lost 1 base to trimming and J lost 3 bases; unmatched junction nucleotides: 2. CDR3 amino acids: CASSEGQGYYEQYF. CDR3 coding DNA: TGTGCCAGCAGTGAAGGACAGGGGTACTACGAGCAGTACTTC.

The chain recombines TRBV19 with TRBJ1-3; 11 bases agree with TRBD1. Per germline, CDR1 LNHDA and CDR2 SQIVND (reference sequence). The CDR3 sequence is 15 residues long. V lost 4 bases, J lost 4 bases, and 3 bases stayed unmatched. The CDR3 coding sequence is TGTGCCAGTAGTACCCGGACAGGGGGCGGAAACACCATATATTTT. It yields the protein CASSTRTGGGNTIYF. The complete variable domain, with remaining parts taken from reference TRBV19 and TRBJ1-3, reads DGGITQSPKYLFRKEGQNVTLSCEQNLNHDAMYWYRQDPGQGLRLIYYSQIVNDFQKGDIAEGYSVSREKKESFPLTVTSAQKNPTAFYLCASSTRTGGGNTIYFGEGSWLTVV.

The J gene is TRBJ1-4, the V gene TRBV2; D unresolved. Trimming shortened V by 3 bases and J by 4 bases, and 12 bases separated the two germline ends. Germline V gives CDR1 SNHLY, CDR2 FYNNEI. The CDR3 loop spans 15 amino acids. CDR3 loop: CASSESEAYNEKLFF. As DNA, the CDR3 is TGTGCCAGCAGTGAGTCGGAGGCCTATAATGAAAAACTGTTTTTT.

This clone appeared once. The gene calls are TRBV29-1 and TRBJ1-2, with 10 bases fitting TRBD1. This CDR3 is 15 amino acids long. With 4 bases clipped from V and 5 bases from J, the junction kept 10 bases outside the gene matches. From germline, CDR1 is SQVTM and CDR2 ANQGSEA. The CDR3 sequence: CSVGKPGTGDYGYTF. CDR3 nucleotides: TGCAGCGTTGGGAAGCCCGGGACAGGGGATTATGGCTACACCTTC.